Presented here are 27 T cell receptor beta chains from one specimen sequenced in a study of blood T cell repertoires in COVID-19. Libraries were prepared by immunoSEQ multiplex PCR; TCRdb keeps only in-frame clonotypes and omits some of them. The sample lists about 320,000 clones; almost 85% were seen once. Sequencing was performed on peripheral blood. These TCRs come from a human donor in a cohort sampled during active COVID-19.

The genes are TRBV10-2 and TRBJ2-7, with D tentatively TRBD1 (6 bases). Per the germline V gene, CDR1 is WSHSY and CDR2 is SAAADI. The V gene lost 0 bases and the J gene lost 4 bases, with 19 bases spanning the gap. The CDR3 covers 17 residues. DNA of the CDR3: TGCGCCAGCAGTGAGTCGAAACCGGGCAGGGGCCGTTACGAGCAGTACTTC. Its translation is CASSESKPGRGRYEQYF.

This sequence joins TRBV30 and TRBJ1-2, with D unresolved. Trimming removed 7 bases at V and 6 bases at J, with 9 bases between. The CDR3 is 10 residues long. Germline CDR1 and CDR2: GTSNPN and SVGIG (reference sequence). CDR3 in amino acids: CASRENGYTF. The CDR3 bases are TGTGCCTCAAGGGAGAATGGCTACACCTTC.

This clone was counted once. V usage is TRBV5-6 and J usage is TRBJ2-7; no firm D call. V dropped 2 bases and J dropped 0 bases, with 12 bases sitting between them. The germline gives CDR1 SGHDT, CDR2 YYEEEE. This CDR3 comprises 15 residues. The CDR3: CASSFTGSSSYEQYF. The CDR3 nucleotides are TGTGCCAGCAGCTTTACCGGGTCCAGCTCCTACGAGCAGTACTTC.

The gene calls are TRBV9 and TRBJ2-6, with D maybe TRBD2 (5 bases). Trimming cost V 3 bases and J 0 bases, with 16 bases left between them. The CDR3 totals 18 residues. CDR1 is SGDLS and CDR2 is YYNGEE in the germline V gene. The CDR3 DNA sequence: TGTGCCAGCAGCGCTGAGGGTCCTACTAGCTCTGGGGCCAACGTCCTGACTTTC. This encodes CASSAEGPTSSGANVLTF.

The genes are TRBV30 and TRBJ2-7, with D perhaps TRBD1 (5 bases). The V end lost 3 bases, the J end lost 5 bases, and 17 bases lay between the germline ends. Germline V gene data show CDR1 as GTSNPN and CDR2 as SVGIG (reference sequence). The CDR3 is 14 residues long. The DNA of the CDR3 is TGTGCCTGGAGCCCCGGCAGGGCTGAGCACGAGCAGTACTTC. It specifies CAWSPGRAEHEQYF.

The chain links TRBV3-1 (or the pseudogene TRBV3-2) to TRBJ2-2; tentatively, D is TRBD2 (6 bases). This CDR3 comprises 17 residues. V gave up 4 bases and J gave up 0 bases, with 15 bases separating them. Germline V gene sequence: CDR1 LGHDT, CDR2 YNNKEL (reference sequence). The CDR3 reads CASSPNPGLSNTGELFF. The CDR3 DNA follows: TGTGCCAGCAGCCCCAATCCGGGACTCTCGAACACCGGGGAGCTGTTTTTT.

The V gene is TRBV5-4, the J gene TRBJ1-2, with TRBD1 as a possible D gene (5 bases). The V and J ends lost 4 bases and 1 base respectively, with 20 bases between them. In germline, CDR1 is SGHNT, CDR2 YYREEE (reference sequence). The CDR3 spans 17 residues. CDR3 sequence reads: CASSPPGGPLGNYGYTF. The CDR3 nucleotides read TGTGCCAGCAGCCCCCCGGGGGGACCCCTGGGTAACTATGGCTACACCTTC.

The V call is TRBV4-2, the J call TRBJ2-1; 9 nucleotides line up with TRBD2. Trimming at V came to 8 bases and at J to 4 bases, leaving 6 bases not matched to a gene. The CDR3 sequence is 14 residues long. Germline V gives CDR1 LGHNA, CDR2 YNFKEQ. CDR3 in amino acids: CASGSGGWYNEQFF. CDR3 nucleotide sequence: TGTGCCAGCGGCAGCGGGGGGTGGTACAATGAGCAGTTCTTC.

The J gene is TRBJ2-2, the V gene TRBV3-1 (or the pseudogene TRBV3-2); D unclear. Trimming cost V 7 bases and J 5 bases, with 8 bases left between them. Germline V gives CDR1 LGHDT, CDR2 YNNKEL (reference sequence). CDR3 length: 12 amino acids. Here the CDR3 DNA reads TGTGCCAGCACCCAGCGTACCGGGGAGCTGTTTTTT. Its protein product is CASTQRTGELFF.

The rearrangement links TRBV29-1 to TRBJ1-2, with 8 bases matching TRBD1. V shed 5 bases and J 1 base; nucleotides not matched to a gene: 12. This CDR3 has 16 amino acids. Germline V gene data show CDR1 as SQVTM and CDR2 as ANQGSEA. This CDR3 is CSVIIQGGNINYGYTF. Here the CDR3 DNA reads TGCAGCGTTATAATACAGGGGGGCAACATTAACTATGGCTACACCTTC. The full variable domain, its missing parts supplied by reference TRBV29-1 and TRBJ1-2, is SAVISQKPSRDICQRGTSLTIQCQVDSQVTMMFWYRQQPGQSLTLIATANQGSEATYESGFVIDKFPISRPNLTFSTLTVSNMSPEDSSIYLCSVIIQGGNINYGYTFGSGTRLTVV.

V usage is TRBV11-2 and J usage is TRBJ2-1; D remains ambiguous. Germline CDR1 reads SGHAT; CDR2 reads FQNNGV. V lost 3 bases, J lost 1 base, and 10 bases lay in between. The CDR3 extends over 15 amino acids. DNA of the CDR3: TGTGCCAGCAGCTTCGGAGTTGAGTCCTACAATGAGCAGTTCTTC. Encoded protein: CASSFGVESYNEQFF.

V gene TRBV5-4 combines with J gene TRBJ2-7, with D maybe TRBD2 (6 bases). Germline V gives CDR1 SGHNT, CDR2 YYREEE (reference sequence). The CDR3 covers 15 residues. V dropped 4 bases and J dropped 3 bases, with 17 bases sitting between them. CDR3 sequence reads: CASSQATRKDYEQYF. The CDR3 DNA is TGTGCCAGCAGCCAAGCGACTAGGAAGGACTACGAGCAGTACTTC.

CDR3 sequence (DNA): TGTGCCAGCAGCCAATCCAGACTGATCTCCTACGAGCAGTACTTC. This gives the protein CASSQSRLISYEQYF. The gene calls are TRBV4-2 and TRBJ2-7; D not resolved. Trimming stripped 2 bases from V and 0 bases from J, with 11 bases between. This CDR3 spans 15 amino acids. Germline values: CDR1 LGHNA, CDR2 YNFKEQ.

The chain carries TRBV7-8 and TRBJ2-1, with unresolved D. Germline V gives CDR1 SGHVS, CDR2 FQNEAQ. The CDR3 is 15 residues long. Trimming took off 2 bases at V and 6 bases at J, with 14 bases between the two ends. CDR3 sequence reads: CASSLKWWAVNEQFF. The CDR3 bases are TGTGCCAGCAGCTTAAAATGGTGGGCCGTCAATGAGCAGTTCTTC.

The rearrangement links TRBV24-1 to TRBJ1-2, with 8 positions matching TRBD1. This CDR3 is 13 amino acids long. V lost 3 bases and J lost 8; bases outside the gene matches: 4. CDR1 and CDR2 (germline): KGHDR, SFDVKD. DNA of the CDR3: TGTGCCACCAGTGATCCAGGGGGCGGGGGCTACACCTTC. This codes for CATSDPGGGGYTF.

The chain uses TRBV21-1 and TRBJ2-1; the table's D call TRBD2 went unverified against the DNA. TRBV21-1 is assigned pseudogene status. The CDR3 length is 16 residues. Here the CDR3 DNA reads TGTGCCAGCAGCAAAGGTAATAGCGGGGGACAAAATGAGCAGTTCTTC. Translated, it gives CASSKGNSGGQNEQFF.

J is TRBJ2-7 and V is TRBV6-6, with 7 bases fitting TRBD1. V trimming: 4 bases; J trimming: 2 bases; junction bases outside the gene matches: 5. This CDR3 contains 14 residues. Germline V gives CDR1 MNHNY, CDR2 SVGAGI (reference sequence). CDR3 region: CASSSRDRAYEQYF. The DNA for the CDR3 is TGTGCCAGCAGTTCCCGGGACAGAGCCTACGAGCAGTACTTC.

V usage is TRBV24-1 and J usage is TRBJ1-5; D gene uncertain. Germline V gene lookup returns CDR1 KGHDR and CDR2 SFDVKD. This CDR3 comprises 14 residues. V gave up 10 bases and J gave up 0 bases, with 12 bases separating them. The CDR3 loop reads CATGERISNQPQHF. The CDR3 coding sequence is TGTGCCACAGGAGAGCGGATTAGCAATCAGCCCCAGCATTTT.

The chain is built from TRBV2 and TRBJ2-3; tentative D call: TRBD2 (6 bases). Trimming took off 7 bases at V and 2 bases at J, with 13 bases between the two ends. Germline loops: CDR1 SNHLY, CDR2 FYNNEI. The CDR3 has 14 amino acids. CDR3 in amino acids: CASTGTHSTDTQYF. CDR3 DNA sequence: TGTGCCAGCACAGGGACTCACTCCACAGATACGCAGTATTTT.

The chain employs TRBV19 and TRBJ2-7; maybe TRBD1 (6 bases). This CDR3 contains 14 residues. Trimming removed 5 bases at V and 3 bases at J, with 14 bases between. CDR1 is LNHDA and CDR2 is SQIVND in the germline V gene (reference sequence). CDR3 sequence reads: CASSHRTEHYEQYF. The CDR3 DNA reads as TGTGCCAGTAGTCATAGGACAGAACACTACGAGCAGTACTTC.

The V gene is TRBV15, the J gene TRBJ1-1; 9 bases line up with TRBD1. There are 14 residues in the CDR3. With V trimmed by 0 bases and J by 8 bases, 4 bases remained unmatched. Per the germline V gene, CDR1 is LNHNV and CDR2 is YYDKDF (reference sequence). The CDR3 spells CATSREQGALEAFF. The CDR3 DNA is TGTGCCACCAGCAGAGAACAGGGGGCTCTCGAAGCTTTCTTT. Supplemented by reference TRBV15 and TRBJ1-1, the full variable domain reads DAMVIQNPRYQVTQFGKPVTLSCSQTLNHNVMYWYQQKSSQAPKLLFHYYDKDFNNEADTPDNFQSRRPNTSFCFLDIRSPGLGDTAMYLCATSREQGALEAFFGQGTRLTVV.

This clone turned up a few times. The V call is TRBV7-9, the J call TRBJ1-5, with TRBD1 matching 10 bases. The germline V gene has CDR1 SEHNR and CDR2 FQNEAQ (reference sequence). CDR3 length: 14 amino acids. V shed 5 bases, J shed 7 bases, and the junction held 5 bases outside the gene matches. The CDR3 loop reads CASSRQGASQPQHF. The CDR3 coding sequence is TGTGCCAGCAGCCGACAGGGGGCTAGCCAGCCCCAGCATTTT. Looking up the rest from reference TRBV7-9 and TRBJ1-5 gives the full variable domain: DTGVSQNPRHKITKRGQNVTFRCDPISEHNRLYWYRQTLGQGPEFLTYFQNEAQLEKSRLLSDRFSAERPKGSFSTLEIQRTEQGDSAMYLCASSRQGASQPQHFGDGTRLSIL.

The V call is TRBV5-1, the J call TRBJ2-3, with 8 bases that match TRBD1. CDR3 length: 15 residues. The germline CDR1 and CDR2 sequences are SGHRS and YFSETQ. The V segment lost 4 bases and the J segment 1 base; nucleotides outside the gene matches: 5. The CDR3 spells CASSLLGQGTDTQYF. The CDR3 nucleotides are TGCGCCAGCAGCCTCCTGGGACAGGGCACAGATACGCAGTATTTT.

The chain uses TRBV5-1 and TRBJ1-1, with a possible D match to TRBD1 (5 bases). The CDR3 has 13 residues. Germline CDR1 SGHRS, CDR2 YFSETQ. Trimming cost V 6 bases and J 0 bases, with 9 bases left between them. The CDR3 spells CASNQGLNTEAFF. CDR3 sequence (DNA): TGCGCCAGCAATCAGGGCTTGAACACTGAAGCTTTCTTT.

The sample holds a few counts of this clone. CDR3 loop: CASSSAGSGNTIYF. In DNA form, the CDR3 reads TGTGCCAGCAGCTCGGCAGGATCTGGAAACACCATATATTTT. This chain links TRBV5-4 with TRBJ1-3; D is unresolved. From germline, CDR1 is SGHNT and CDR2 YYREEE (reference sequence). Trimming left V 3 bases short and J 1 base short, with 8 bases between. This CDR3 contains 14 residues.

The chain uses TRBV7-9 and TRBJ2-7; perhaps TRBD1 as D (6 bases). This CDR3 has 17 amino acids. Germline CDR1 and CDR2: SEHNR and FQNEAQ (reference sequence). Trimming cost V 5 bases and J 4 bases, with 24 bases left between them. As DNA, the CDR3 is TGTGCCAGCAGCCCCATTATGCCCTCCCGGGACATTTACGAGCAGTACTTC. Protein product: CASSPIMPSRDIYEQYF.

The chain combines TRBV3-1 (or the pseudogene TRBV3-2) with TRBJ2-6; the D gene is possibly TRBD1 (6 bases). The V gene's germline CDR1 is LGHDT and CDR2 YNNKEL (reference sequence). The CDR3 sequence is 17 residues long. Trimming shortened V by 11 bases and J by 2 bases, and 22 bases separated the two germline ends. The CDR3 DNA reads TGTGCCTCCAATGGGGGCCCAGACGCTCCTGGGGCCAACGTCCTGACTTTC. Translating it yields CASNGGPDAPGANVLTF.